This T cell receptor (beta chain) is drawn from a study of T cell responses to AZD1222 COVID-19 vaccine. Measured with immunoSEQ multiplex PCR; TCRdb has only the in-frame clones, and not every one. The sample contains about 97,000 clones, approximately 89% of which appear only once. This CDR3 has 13 residues. CDR1 SGHRS and CDR2 YFSETQ come from the germline V gene. V was pared by 3 bases and J by 5 bases, with 12 bases between. V and J are TRBV5-1 and TRBJ2-7, with a weak D call TRBD1 (5 bases). The specimen comprised peripheral blood, sampled 28 days after the second AZD1222 dose. This receptor was identified in an adult who received the AZD1222 COVID-19 vaccine. The DNA for the CDR3 is TGCGCCAGCAGCTCGGTTTGGGGCAACGAGCAGTACTTC. This codes for CASSSVWGNEQYF.